This is a list of T cell receptor beta chains from one sample in a study of blood T cell repertoires in COVID-19. The table came from immunoSEQ multiplex PCR; TCRdb's copy has only in-frame clones and leaves some out. The profile shows roughly 160,000 clones, more than 65% of them singletons. The material sequenced was PBMCs or T cells enriched from blood (not recorded which). The receptor set was obtained from a man over 45 who had recovered from COVID-19. CDR3s include the opening cysteine and the closing phenylalanine or tryptophan. D genes are given only for firm matches. Size is omitted from some rows. Given values are once, few, many or a class for expanded clones.

J	V	size	D	DNA	CDR3
TRBJ1-2	TRBV19	once	-	TGTGCCAGTAGTATCCAGAATCCCAAGGGCTACACCTTC	CASSIQNPKGYTF
TRBJ2-1	TRBV5-4	-	TRBD2	TGTGCCAGCAGCCTGGGACTAGCGGGGGGGCTGGATGAGCAGTTCTTC	CASSLGLAGGLDEQFF
TRBJ2-7	TRBV6-5	-	-	TGTGCCAGCAGATATAAAGCGTCGAGAGAGCAGTACTTC	CASRYKASREQYF
TRBJ2-1	TRBV15	-	-	TGTGCCACCAGCAGAGAAGAGCCAGGGAAATACAATGAGCAGTTCTTC	CATSREEPGKYNEQFF
TRBJ1-1	TRBV5-1	-	-	TGCGCCAGCAGCTTGGTCGGGACATTGAACACTGAAGCTTTCTTT	CASSLVGTLNTEAFF
TRBJ2-3	TRBV7-6	-	-	TGTGCCAGCAGCTTAGGTGGGAGATTCACAGATACGCAGTATTTT	CASSLGGRFTDTQYF
TRBJ1-6	TRBV2	many	TRBD1	TGTGCCAGCAGTGATACGCAGGACAGGGGGATGGGTTCACCCCTCCACTTT	CASSDTQDRGMGSPLHF
TRBJ2-1	TRBV5-1	-	TRBD2	TGCGCCAGCAGCTTGGACACTAGCGGGATATATGAGCAGTTCTTC	CASSLDTSGIYEQFF
TRBJ2-7	TRBV28	-	-	TGTGCCAGCAGTCCTCTTGACAGGAGTTACGAGCAGTACTTC	CASSPLDRSYEQYF
TRBJ2-2	TRBV6-5	-	TRBD1	TGTGCCAGCGGGACAGGGGGCGACACCGGGGAGCTGTTTTTT	CASGTGGDTGELFF
TRBJ2-3	TRBV15	-	TRBD1	TGTGCCACCAGCAGAAGGACAGGGAGCACAGATACGCAGTATTTT	CATSRRTGSTDTQYF
TRBJ2-7	TRBV6-6	-	-	TGTGCCAGCAGTTACGGGGCGGTCGGCACCTACGAGCAGTACTTC	CASSYGAVGTYEQYF
TRBJ2-3	TRBV14	-	-	TGTGCCAGCAGCCGGGGGGACAGAGGGTCAGATACGCAGTATTTT	CASSRGDRGSDTQYF
TRBJ2-2	TRBV6-5	once	-	TGTGCCAGCAGGGATACGAGGACCGGGGAGCTGTTTTTT	CASRDTRTGELFF